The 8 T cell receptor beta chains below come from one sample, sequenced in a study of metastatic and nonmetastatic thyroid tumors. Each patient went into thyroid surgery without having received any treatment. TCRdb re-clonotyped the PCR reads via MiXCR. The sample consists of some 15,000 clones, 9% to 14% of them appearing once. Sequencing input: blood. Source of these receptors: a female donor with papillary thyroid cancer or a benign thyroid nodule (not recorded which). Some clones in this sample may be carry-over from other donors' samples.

The CDR3 nucleotides are TGTGCCAGCCGGGACTCGGCATTCAATCAGCCCCAGCATTTT. Its translation is CASRDSAFNQPQHF. The V and J genes are TRBV27 and TRBJ1-5; a weak D match, TRBD1 (5 bases). Trimming left V 8 bases short and J 3 bases short, with 14 bases between. CDR3 length: 14 residues. Germline V gives CDR1 MNHEY, CDR2 SMNVEV (reference sequence).

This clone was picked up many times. The CDR3, as DNA: TGTGCCAGCAGCTTCCGGGGTCAAGAGACCCAGTACTTC. It yields the protein CASSFRGQETQYF. The chain joins TRBV5-8 to TRBJ2-5; tentatively, D is TRBD2 (5 bases). CDR3 length: 13 residues. With 2 bases removed from V and 2 bases from J, the gap between germline ends came to 7 bases. Germline V gene sequence: CDR1 SGHTS, CDR2 YDEGEE. Combining the CDR3 with reference TRBV5-8 and TRBJ2-5 gives the whole variable domain EAGVTQSPTHLIKTRGQQATLRCSPISGHTSVYWYQQALGLGLQFLLWYDEGEERNRGNFPPRFSGRQFPNYSSELNVNALELEDSALYLCASSFRGQETQYFGPGTRLLVL.

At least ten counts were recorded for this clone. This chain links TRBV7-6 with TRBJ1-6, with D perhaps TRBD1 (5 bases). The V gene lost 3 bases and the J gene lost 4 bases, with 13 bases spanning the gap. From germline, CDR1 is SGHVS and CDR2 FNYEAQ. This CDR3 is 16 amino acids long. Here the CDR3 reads CASSLAPRGYNSPLHF. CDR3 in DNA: TGTGCCAGCAGCTTGGCACCGCGGGGGTATAATTCACCCCTCCACTTT.

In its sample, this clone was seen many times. DNA of the CDR3: TGCAGTGCTAGAAGCCTATCCGGTTTTCTCTACGAGCAGTACTTC. Its protein is CSARSLSGFLYEQYF. The chain couples TRBV20-1 to TRBJ2-7, with unresolved D. The germline CDR1 and CDR2 sequences are DFQATT and SNEGSKA (reference sequence). This CDR3 spans 15 amino acids. V was trimmed by 2 bases and J by 3 bases, leaving 17 bases between them.

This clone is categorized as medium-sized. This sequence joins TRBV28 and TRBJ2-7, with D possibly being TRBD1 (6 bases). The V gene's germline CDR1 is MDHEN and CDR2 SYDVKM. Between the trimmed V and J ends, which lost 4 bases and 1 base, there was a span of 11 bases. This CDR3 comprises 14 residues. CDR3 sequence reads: CASSSGDTSYEQYF. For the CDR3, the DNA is TGTGCCAGCAGTTCCGGGGACACATCCTACGAGCAGTACTTC.

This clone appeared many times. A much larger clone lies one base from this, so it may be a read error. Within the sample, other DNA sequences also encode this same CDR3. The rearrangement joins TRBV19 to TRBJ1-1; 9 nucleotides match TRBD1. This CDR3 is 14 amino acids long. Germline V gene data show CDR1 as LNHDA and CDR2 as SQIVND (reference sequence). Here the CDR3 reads CASSIGQGNTEAFF. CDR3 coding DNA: TGTGCCAGTAGTATTGGACAGGGGAACACTGAAGCCTTCTTT. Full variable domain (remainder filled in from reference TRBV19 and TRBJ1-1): DGGITQSPKYLFRKEGQNVTLSCEQNLNHDAMYWYRQDPGQGLRLIYYSQIVNDFQKGDIAEGYSVSREKKESFPLTVTSAQKNPTAFYLCASSIGQGNTEAFFGQGTRLTVV.

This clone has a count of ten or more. The chain's CDR3 is CASSWDPRSEETQYF. For the CDR3, the DNA is TGTGCCAGCAGCTGGGACCCTCGATCCGAGGAGACCCAGTACTTC. The chain recombines TRBV7-9 with TRBJ2-5; D is tentatively TRBD1 or TRBD2 (5 bases each). V shed 4 bases and J shed 5 bases, with 17 bases lying between them. The length of the CDR3 is 15 residues. Per the germline V gene, CDR1 is SEHNR and CDR2 is FQNEAQ (reference sequence).

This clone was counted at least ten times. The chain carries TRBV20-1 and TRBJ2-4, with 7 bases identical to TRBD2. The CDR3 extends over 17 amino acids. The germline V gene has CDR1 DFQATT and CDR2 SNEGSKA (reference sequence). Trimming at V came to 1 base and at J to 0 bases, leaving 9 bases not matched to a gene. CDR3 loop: CSARGMSGTLAKNIQYF. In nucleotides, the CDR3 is TGCAGTGCTAGAGGGATGAGCGGGACTCTAGCCAAAAACATTCAGTACTTC.